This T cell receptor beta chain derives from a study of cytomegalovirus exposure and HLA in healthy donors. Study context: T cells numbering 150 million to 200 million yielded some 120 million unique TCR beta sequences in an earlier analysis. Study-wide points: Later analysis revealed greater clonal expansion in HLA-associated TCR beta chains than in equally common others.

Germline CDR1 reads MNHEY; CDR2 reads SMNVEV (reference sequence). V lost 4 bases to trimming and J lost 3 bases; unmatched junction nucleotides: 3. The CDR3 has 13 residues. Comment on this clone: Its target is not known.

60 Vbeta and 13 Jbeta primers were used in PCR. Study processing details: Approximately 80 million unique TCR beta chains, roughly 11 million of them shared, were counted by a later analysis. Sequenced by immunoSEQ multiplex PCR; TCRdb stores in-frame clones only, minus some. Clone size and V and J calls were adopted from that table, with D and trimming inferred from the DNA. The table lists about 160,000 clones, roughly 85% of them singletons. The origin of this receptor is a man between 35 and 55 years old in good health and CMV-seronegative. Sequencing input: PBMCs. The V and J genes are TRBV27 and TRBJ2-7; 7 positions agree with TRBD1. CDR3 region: CASSWGQNYEQYF. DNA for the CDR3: TGTGCCAGCAGTTGGGGACAGAACTACGAGCAGTACTTC.